The 3 T cell receptor beta chains below all came from one sample that was sequenced in a study of cytomegalovirus exposure and HLA in healthy donors. PCR used 60 Vbeta primers and 13 Jbeta primers. The method was immunoSEQ multiplex PCR; TCRdb's version includes in-frame clones alone and lacks a portion of them. Of roughly 290,000 clones listed, about 90% are singletons. Sequences were obtained from PBMCs. The receptor source for this set is a woman aged 18-35 years in good health and CMV-seronegative.

This chain links TRBV7-3 with TRBJ2-3, with 9 bases lining up with TRBD2. Per germline, CDR1 SGHTA and CDR2 FQGTGA. There are 15 residues in the CDR3. With 5 bases clipped from V and 2 bases from J, the junction kept 5 bases outside the gene matches. The CDR3 bases are TGTGCCAGCAGCAGTAGCGGGGGAGACACAGATACGCAGTATTTT. The encoded protein is CASSSSGGDTDTQYF.

The CDR3 nucleotides read TGTGCCAGCAGCGTAAGAATAGCGACTAATGAAAAACTGTTTTTT. This codes for CASSVRIATNEKLFF. The chain is built from TRBV11-2 and TRBJ1-4, with D uncertain. Trimming removed 5 bases from V and 2 bases from J, with 12 bases in between. The CDR3 contains 15 residues. Germline values: CDR1 SGHAT, CDR2 FQNNGV.

The rearrangement links TRBV5-1 to TRBJ2-7, with D possibly matching TRBD2 (5 bases). Germline V CDR1 and CDR2: SGHRS, YFSETQ. Trimming cost V 1 base and J 1 base, with 12 bases left between them. The CDR3 loop spans 15 amino acids. The CDR3, as DNA: TGCGCCAGCAGCTTGACAGCCCCGGGGTCCTACGAGCAGTACTTC. Translated: CASSLTAPGSYEQYF.